This paragraph reports one T cell receptor beta chain. The antigen is undetermined. The germline gene is not matched at one end of the junction; a read error may be the cause. The TCR beta cDNA libraries carried unique molecular identifiers. There were roughly 0.95 to 10 million T cells, and about 500,000 cDNA molecules came from them. TCRdb analysed the PCR reads with MiXCR anew, one entry per CDR3 protein. The sample has around 700,000 distinct CDR3 sequences, 55% to 60% seen once. The record originates from a study of post-analysis software for immune sequencing data. The overall study: Secondary progressive, relapsing-remitting and progressive-relapsing multiple sclerosis were among the included disease courses. Findings and limits, study-wide: Significantly lower normalized Chao1 diversity was found in patients with multiple sclerosis relative to controls. Compared with controls, patients had more of 4 to 6 TRBV segments, including TRBV5-6, TRBV5-1 and TRBV20-1. Samples from a shared batch, those prepared together, strongly co-clustered by F measure.

The length of the CDR3 is 14 residues. The gene calls are TRBV12-3 or TRBV12-4 and TRBJ2-5, with 7 bases aligning to TRBD1. The sample taken for sequencing was blood. The clonotype was recovered from a girl under 10 years old with multiple sclerosis. The CDR3 loop reads CASTPGQSQETLYF. Written as DNA, the CDR3 is TGTGCCAGCACACCGGGACAGAGCCAAGAGACCCTGTACTTC.